Reported below is one T cell receptor beta chain. The antigen is unknown. This specimen belongs to a study of shared clonotypes between healthy human individuals. Whole-study context: Two female and a few male donors aged 18 to 49 were enrolled.

Per the original methods: With immunoSEQ giving junction-only sequences and no quality scores, filtering differed. Sequencing was performed with immunoSEQ multiplex PCR; in TCRdb, only in-frame clones are kept and a portion is missing. For V, J and clone size, that table is used; D and trimming come from the DNA. This table holds over a million clones, under 80% found once. Trimming left V 1 base short and J 2 bases short, with 12 bases between. Looked up from germline, CDR1 is SGHVS and CDR2 is FNYEAQ. The CDR3 totals 17 residues. Study outcomes and limitations: Depth was large, yet rarefaction showed that sorted-subset sequencing was incomplete. Researchers found naive subsets generally carried larger estimated richness than memory subsets.

The sequence was obtained from a man between 18 and 29 years old in good health. This chain uses TRBV7-6 with TRBJ2-6, with D tentatively TRBD1 (6 bases). The sample comprised memory CD4+ T cells sorted from blood. Indicated subset: CD45RA-negative fraction. The CDR3 region is CASSLDFPGAGANVLTF. The CDR3 DNA follows: TGTGCCAGCAGCTTAGACTTTCCAGGGGCTGGGGCCAACGTCCTGACTTTC.